The 24 T cell receptor beta chains below come from one sample, sequenced in a study of cytomegalovirus exposure and HLA in healthy donors. Primers: 60 Vbeta forward and 13 Jbeta reverse. Repertoires were generated with immunoSEQ multiplex PCR, while TCRdb's copy carries only in-frame clones and drops some. Here the sample spans more than 200,000 clones, 75% to 80% being singletons. The sample taken for sequencing was PBMCs. The receptors here all came from a male donor in good health and CMV-seronegative.

The V gene is TRBV2, the J gene TRBJ2-7; D remains ambiguous. The CDR3 covers 15 residues. The V gene's germline CDR1 is SNHLY and CDR2 FYNNEI. V was pared by 1 base and J by 3 bases, with 13 bases between. The CDR3 bases are TGTGCCAGCAGTGAAGGATCTGCAGGAAACTACGAGCAGTACTTC. Translated: CASSEGSAGNYEQYF.

The chain couples TRBV5-1 to TRBJ1-3, with a tentative D call TRBD1 (6 bases). Germline CDR1 reads SGHRS; CDR2 reads YFSETQ. The CDR3 is 15 residues long. V lost 4 bases and J lost 1, with 12 bases in between. The CDR3 loop reads CASSIGTGSGNTIYF. In DNA, the CDR3 is TGCGCCAGCAGCATAGGCACAGGGTCTGGAAACACCATATATTTT. The full variable domain, its missing parts supplied by reference TRBV5-1 and TRBJ1-3, is KAGVTQTPRYLIKTRGQQVTLSCSPISGHRSVSWYQQTPGQGLQFLFEYFSETQRNKGNFPGRFSGRQFSNSRSEMNVSTLELGDSALYLCASSIGTGSGNTIYFGEGSWLTVV.

The chain recombines TRBV5-1 with TRBJ2-3; D ambiguous. Germline V gene lookup returns CDR1 SGHRS and CDR2 YFSETQ. Trimming pared 5 bases from V and 1 base from J, leaving 11 bases between. CDR3 length: 14 amino acids. The DNA for the CDR3 is TGCGCCAGCAGGCGCGGTGGTGGCACAGATACGCAGTATTTT. Translation: CASRRGGGTDTQYF.

The chain carries TRBV28 and TRBJ1-2, with D perhaps TRBD1 (6 bases). The germline V and J ends were trimmed by 3 bases and 4 bases, with 15 bases remaining between them. The length of the CDR3 is 15 residues. CDR1 and CDR2 (germline): MDHEN, SYDVKM. The CDR3 sequence is CASSFPGEPGYGYTF. The CDR3 region has the DNA TGTGCCAGCAGTTTTCCAGGGGAGCCGGGCTATGGCTACACCTTC.

On this clone itself: At the DNA level, this CDR3 is encoded by other sequences in the same sample as well. The V and J genes are TRBV13 and TRBJ2-7, with D maybe TRBD2 (6 bases). This CDR3 is 14 amino acids long. The V end lost 6 bases, the J end lost 2 bases, and 14 bases lay between the germline ends. Germline loops: CDR1 PRHDT, CDR2 FYEKMQ (reference sequence). CDR3 nucleotide sequence: TGTGCCAGCAGTGCGCGGGACGGTACCTACGAGCAGTACTTC. Amino acids: CASSARDGTYEQYF.

The chain couples TRBV7-9 to TRBJ2-5; TRBD1 matches 7 bases. V was pared by 3 bases and J by 5 bases, with 6 bases of the junction left unmatched. Germline loops: CDR1 SEHNR, CDR2 FQNEAQ (reference sequence). CDR3 length: 14 amino acids. The CDR3: CASSFTGAGETQYF. The CDR3 region has the DNA TGTGCCAGCAGCTTCACAGGGGCTGGGGAGACCCAGTACTTC.

This clone was observed a handful of times. The J gene is TRBJ1-6, the V gene TRBV25-1; D is unclear. CDR1 is MGHDK and CDR2 is SYGVNS in the germline V gene. This CDR3 spans 16 amino acids. Trimming took 3 bases from V and 2 from J, leaving 11 bases between them. The CDR3 bases are TGTGCCAGCAGTGACGGCGGGAGTACCTATAATTCACCCCTCCACTTT. Translation: CASSDGGSTYNSPLHF.

The CDR3 sequence is CASSLGRGNSPLHF. The CDR3 DNA is TGTGCCAGCAGCTTAGGCAGGGGAAATTCACCCCTCCACTTT. The V gene is TRBV5-6, the J gene TRBJ1-6; TRBD1 might be the D (6 bases). The V end was cut by 2 bases, the J end by 7 bases, with 10 bases between. The germline gives CDR1 SGHDT, CDR2 YYEEEE. CDR3 length equals 14 residues.

The chain links TRBV5-4 to TRBJ2-7, with 9 bases fitting TRBD1. From germline, CDR1 is SGHNT and CDR2 YYREEE (reference sequence). This CDR3 is 13 amino acids long. V lost 6 bases and J lost 7; bases outside the gene matches: 8. CDR3 in DNA: TGTGCCAGCAACACCGGGACAGGGAATGAGCAGTACTTC. It is translated as CASNTGTGNEQYF.

V gene TRBV5-4 combines with J gene TRBJ1-2; tentative D call: TRBD1 (6 bases). CDR1 is SGHNT and CDR2 is YYREEE in the germline V gene (reference sequence). The CDR3 has 13 residues. V shed 1 base and J shed 4 bases, with 8 bases lying between them. The CDR3 DNA follows: TGTGCCAGCAGCTTGCAGGGGTCCTATGGCTACACCTTC. Its protein is CASSLQGSYGYTF.

This chain links TRBV18 with TRBJ1-5; 9 bases line up with TRBD1. This CDR3 spans 14 amino acids. Unmatched junction bases numbered 5, after V lost 5 bases and J lost 6 bases. Looked up from germline, CDR1 is KGHSH and CDR2 is LQKENI. In DNA, the CDR3 is TGTGCCAGCTCATCCGGACAGGGGAGTCAGCCCCAGCATTTT. This encodes CASSSGQGSQPQHF.

J is TRBJ2-7 and V is TRBV6-5, with TRBD2 as a possible D gene (6 bases). The V end was cut by 5 bases, the J end by 2 bases, with 16 bases between. This CDR3 contains 15 residues. Germline V lookup: CDR1 MNHEY, CDR2 SVGAGI. The CDR3 DNA is TGTGCCAGCAGTACGGGTGGATCGGGGGCCTACGAGCAGTACTTC. It codes for CASSTGGSGAYEQYF.

V is TRBV18 and J is TRBJ1-5; 7 bases line up with TRBD1. Germline-derived CDR1 and CDR2 are KGHSH and LQKENI. V shed 2 bases and J 0 bases; nucleotides not matched to a gene: 1. The CDR3 covers 15 residues. The DNA for the CDR3 is TGTGCCAGCTCACCAGACAGGGTTAGCAATCAGCCCCAGCATTTT. Amino acids: CASSPDRVSNQPQHF.

DNA for the CDR3: TGTGCCAGCAGCCAAGCTGGGGGCCGCGGTGAAAAACTGTTTTTT. It yields the protein CASSQAGGRGEKLFF. The chain employs TRBV14 and TRBJ1-4; a weak D match, TRBD1 (6 bases). CDR1 and CDR2 from the germline V gene are SGHDN and FVKESK. Between the trimmed V and J ends, which lost 1 base and 7 bases, there was a span of 13 bases. This CDR3 is 15 amino acids long.

This clone was recorded only once. This rearrangement joins TRBV28 to TRBJ1-2; 7 bases match TRBD1. The ends lost 5 bases at V and 5 bases at J; junction bases unmatched: 11. Per germline, CDR1 MDHEN and CDR2 SYDVKM. CDR3 length equals 15 residues. The CDR3 spells CASSAAGGSLYGYTF. The CDR3 nucleotides are TGTGCCAGCAGTGCCGCAGGGGGGTCATTGTATGGCTACACCTTC.

The chain couples TRBV7-3 to TRBJ2-3; TRBD2 aligns across 9 bases. Per the germline V gene, CDR1 is SGHTA and CDR2 is FQGTGA. The CDR3 extends over 18 amino acids. V lost 4 bases to trimming and J lost 0 bases; unmatched junction nucleotides: 11. The CDR3: CASSSKAGLAPSTDTQYF. CDR3 sequence (DNA): TGTGCCAGCAGCTCGAAAGCGGGACTAGCCCCTAGCACAGATACGCAGTATTTT. The entire variable domain, with the rest obtained from reference TRBV7-3 and TRBJ2-3, is as follows: GAGVSQTPSNKVTEKGKYVELRCDPISGHTALYWYRQSLGQGPEFLIYFQGTGAADDSGLPNDRFFAVRPEGSVSTLKIQRTERGDSAVYLCASSSKAGLAPSTDTQYFGPGTRLTVL.

This clone turned up a few times. The chain is built from TRBV6-1 and TRBJ1-4, with D perhaps matching TRBD1 (6 bases). From germline, CDR1 is MNHNS and CDR2 SASEGT. CDR3 length: 17 amino acids. Trimming left V 1 base short and J 6 bases short, with 18 bases between. The CDR3 nucleotides are TGTGCCAGCAGTGAAGACAGGTGGCAGGGGAGTTATGAAAAACTGTTTTTT. This encodes CASSEDRWQGSYEKLFF.

This chain links TRBV20-1 with TRBJ2-3; no clear D gene. V shed 5 bases and J shed 5 bases, with 8 bases lying between them. CDR3 length: 11 residues. Germline V CDR1 and CDR2: DFQATT, SNEGSKA (reference sequence). The CDR3: CSARVRDTQYF. The DNA for the CDR3 is TGCAGTGCTCGTGTTAGAGATACGCAGTATTTT.

This rearrangement joins TRBV4-2 to TRBJ2-5; D might be TRBD1 (5 bases). V shed 4 bases and J shed 0 bases, with 12 bases lying between them. Germline values: CDR1 LGHNA, CDR2 YNFKEQ. CDR3 length equals 15 residues. The CDR3 sequence: CASSPSEDNQETQYF. The CDR3 DNA is TGTGCCAGCAGCCCCTCCGAGGACAACCAAGAGACCCAGTACTTC.

This clone has more than one count but fewer than ten. J is TRBJ2-1 and V is TRBV28; TRBD2 matches 14 bases. The CDR3 totals 14 residues. The germline gives CDR1 MDHEN, CDR2 SYDVKM. After removal of 8 bases from V and 6 bases from J, the junction contained 3 bases not matched to a gene. The CDR3 bases are TGTGCCAGCGGGACTAGCGGGAGAATCAATGAGCAGTTCTTC. Protein product: CASGTSGRINEQFF.

This clone occurred a few times. The rearrangement uses TRBV5-6 and TRBJ1-4, with D possibly matching TRBD1 (5 bases). The CDR3 loop spans 14 amino acids. Trimming pared 1 base from V and 4 bases from J, leaving 8 bases between. Germline V gives CDR1 SGHDT, CDR2 YYEEEE. The CDR3 sequence: CASSLKGVNEKLFF. In DNA, the CDR3 is TGTGCCAGCAGCTTGAAAGGGGTTAATGAAAAACTGTTTTTT.

The chain joins TRBV6-1 to TRBJ1-3; 8 bases align to TRBD1. V was clipped by 4 bases and J by 2 bases; unmatched bases: 10. The CDR3 totals 17 residues. CDR1 and CDR2 from the germline V gene are MNHNS and SASEGT. The CDR3 nucleotides read TGTGCCAGCAGTGCCTCCGGGACAGGATCTACTGGAAACACCATATATTTT. Encoded protein: CASSASGTGSTGNTIYF.

The chain is built from TRBV5-1 and TRBJ1-6, with TRBD1 matching 10 bases. The CDR3 extends over 15 amino acids. Germline values: CDR1 SGHRS, CDR2 YFSETQ. With 3 bases clipped from V and 10 bases from J, the junction kept 7 bases outside the gene matches. Here the CDR3 reads CASSSFGTGESPLHF. The CDR3 bases are TGCGCCAGCAGCTCCTTTGGGACAGGGGAATCACCCCTCCACTTT.

This chain uses TRBV9 with TRBJ2-1; tentative D call: TRBD2 (5 bases). Trimming pared 0 bases from V and 3 bases from J, leaving 10 bases between. The CDR3 totals 15 residues. Germline-derived CDR1 and CDR2 are SGDLS and YYNGEE. The DNA for the CDR3 is TGTGCCAGCAGCGTAGACCTAGCCGACTACAATGAGCAGTTCTTC. Protein product: CASSVDLADYNEQFF.